One and the same sample provided the 2 T cell receptor beta chains below, sequenced in a study of OX40 agonist ivuxolimab in advanced cancers. Repertoires were generated with immunoSEQ multiplex PCR, while TCRdb's copy carries only in-frame clones and drops some. The profile covers 70,000 or so clones, with 75% to 85% appearing a single time and approximately 1.2% taken by the ten largest. The material sequenced was CD4+ or CD8+ T cells sorted from blood, taken in a trial of the OX40 agonist ivuxolimab. These receptor sequences come from an adult with an advanced solid tumor such as melanoma, head and neck, liver or kidney cancer.

The chain has TRBV7-9 and TRBJ2-2; 9 positions agree with TRBD1. V lost 9 bases to trimming and J lost 3 bases; unmatched junction nucleotides: 5. CDR1 SEHNR and CDR2 FQNEAQ come from the germline V gene (reference sequence). This CDR3 contains 14 residues. The CDR3 DNA is TGTGCCAGAGAACAGGGGGCTGACACCGGGGAGCTGTTTTTT. It encodes CAREQGADTGELFF.

Details on this clone: A read error may produce the germline difference seen at one junction end. The chain combines TRBV11-1 with TRBJ1-6; TRBD1 agrees at 8 bases. There are 16 residues in the CDR3. CDR1 is SGHAT and CDR2 is FQDESV in the germline V gene (reference sequence). The CDR3 here is CASSSTDRGYNSPPHF. The CDR3 DNA sequence: TGTGCCAGCAGCTCTACCGACAGGGGATATAATTCACCCCCCCACTTT.